This record covers a single T cell receptor beta chain. What it binds is not known. Described treatment: oral pan-JAK inhibitor, 5-10 mg twice daily. V lost 2 bases and J 9 bases, leaving 16 bases between the germline ends. Germline CDR1 reads SGHAT; CDR2 reads FQNNGV. The length of the CDR3 is 14 residues. The data were taken from a study of CD8+ T cells in alopecia areata. Points from the study as a whole: Tofacitinib delivered significant drops in scalp clonality and in expanded CD8+ clones among the top 100. Clonality was higher in lesional than normal scalp, especially in alopecia totalis/universalis. One nonresponder makes the tie between baseline CD8+ expansion and response uncertain. Throughout tofacitinib, many expanded lesional clones continued to persist in scalp and blood.

Sequencing relied on a cDNA template that was reverse transcribed from extracted RNA. Some clones are missing from TCRdb's copy, which holds only in-frame ones; the method was immunoSEQ multiplex PCR. The repertoire includes fewer than 150,000 clones, 56% of them detected once, and about 3.2% sits in the top ten. The J gene is TRBJ1-1, the V gene TRBV11-2; D is unresolved. Specimen: CD4+ T cells sorted from blood, collected at week 24, from a patient treated with tofacitinib. The clonotype comes from a human donor with alopecia areata. CDR3 amino acids: CASSLLQLIPKAFF. The CDR3 DNA sequence: TGTGCCAGCAGCTTATTACAGTTGATCCCAAAAGCTTTCTTT.